These T cell receptor beta chains were read from a single sample in a study of control samples from healthy donors and cancer patients. Produced via immunoSEQ multiplex PCR; TCRdb's table is partial and in-frame only. There are about 160,000 clones in the sample; more than 85% occur only once, and 0.55% to 0.7% lies in the top ten. Sequenced input: blood. These receptors all come from a woman in her twenties or thirties in good health. CDR3s include the opening cysteine and the closing phenylalanine or tryptophan. A D gene is named only where the DNA matches it firmly. Not all rows give a size; the values are once, few, many and, for expanded clones, a class.

clone size: once
D gene: NA
J gene: TRBJ2-2
V gene: TRBV7-2
CDR3 DNA: TGTGCCAGCAGCTTCGAGAGACGCGCTGCCGGGGAGCTGTTTTTT
CDR3 protein: CASSFERRAAGELFF

clone size: NA
D gene: TRBD1
J gene: TRBJ2-6
V gene: TRBV4-2
CDR3 DNA: TGTGCCAGCAGCCAGCTAGGACAGGAGAGCTCTGGGGCCAACGTCCTGACTTTC
CDR3 protein: CASSQLGQESSGANVLTF

clone size: NA
D gene: TRBD2
J gene: TRBJ2-2
V gene: TRBV3-1/TRBV3-2
CDR3 DNA: TGTGCCAGCAGCCAAAGTGGCCCTAGCGGGAGAGGTACCGGGGAGCTGTTTTTT
CDR3 protein: CASSQSGPSGRGTGELFF

clone size: once
D gene: NA
J gene: TRBJ2-7
V gene: TRBV6-1
CDR3 DNA: TGTGCCAGCAGTGAATATTGGCAGCCCCTCTCCTACGAGCAGTACTTC
CDR3 protein: CASSEYWQPLSYEQYF

clone size: NA
D gene: NA
J gene: TRBJ2-1
V gene: TRBV6-5
CDR3 DNA: TGTGCCAGCTGGCGCCTCGGGGGAGCTGAGCAGTTCTTC
CDR3 protein: CASWRLGGAEQFF

clone size: NA
D gene: NA
J gene: TRBJ2-1
V gene: TRBV29-1
CDR3 DNA: TGCAGCGTGGGAGTTGATGAGCAGTTCTTC
CDR3 protein: CSVGVDEQFF

clone size: NA
D gene: NA
J gene: TRBJ2-1
V gene: TRBV27
CDR3 DNA: TGTGCCAGCAGTGACCGCCGTGAGCAGTTCTTC
CDR3 protein: CASSDRREQFF

clone size: NA
D gene: TRBD1
J gene: TRBJ2-7
V gene: TRBV19
CDR3 DNA: TGTGCCAGTAGTATCCGGCCCGGGACAGGGGACTACGAGCAGTACTTC
CDR3 protein: CASSIRPGTGDYEQYF

clone size: once
D gene: NA
J gene: TRBJ1-2
V gene: TRBV2
CDR3 DNA: TGTGCCAGCAACCCGGGCTCTGGCTATGGCTACACCTTC
CDR3 protein: CASNPGSGYGYTF

clone size: NA
D gene: NA
J gene: TRBJ1-2
V gene: TRBV9
CDR3 DNA: TGTGCCAGCAGCGTAGCTAGCCAGTTCAATGGCTACACCTTC
CDR3 protein: CASSVASQFNGYTF